This note documents a single T cell receptor beta chain sequence. This sample stems from a study of control samples from healthy donors and cancer patients. The V and J ends lost 5 bases and 3 bases, in that order; junction bases with no gene match: 6. Germline V gene lookup returns CDR1 SGHAT and CDR2 FQNNGV. The CDR3 loop spans 14 amino acids. Sequencing was performed with immunoSEQ multiplex PCR; in TCRdb, only in-frame clones are kept and a portion is missing. The sample shows around 82,000 clones, 89% of them seen only once. The sample was blood. The receptor was isolated from a man aged 50-60 years in good health. V is TRBV11-2 and J is TRBJ2-7, with 8 bases aligning to TRBD1. Here the CDR3 DNA reads TGTGCCAGCAGCCAACAGGGGGTGGTCTACGAGCAGTACTTC. This codes for CASSQQGVVYEQYF.